This TCR beta chain was identified in a study of blood T cells in healthy people across ages. It was with a sample-barcoded 5' primer and a J-beta primer mix that a second PCR of roughly 6 to 11 cycles was run. TCRdb processed the 5' RACE reads anew with MiXCR; each CDR3 protein has one entry. The sample holds about 650,000 distinct CDR3 sequences, approximately 31% seen once. CDR1 and CDR2 from the germline V gene are SGHTA and FQGNSA. This CDR3 spans 17 amino acids. The chain carries TRBV7-2 and TRBJ2-5, with D hard to call. The J call may be incorrect, as the DNA end agrees better with TRBJ2-7. The source of this sequence is a woman aged 80 or over in good health. Material for sequencing was blood. The CDR3 DNA reads as TGTGCCAGCAGCTTCACCGTGGGATCGATCGTGACCCTCGAGCAGTACTTC. Protein: CASSFTVGSIVTLEQYF.